This TCR beta chain derives from a study of chemoradiotherapy in HPV16-positive cancers. Across the whole study: Candidate HPV-specific T-cell clones and common TCR motifs came from functional assays in a couple of HPV16-positive patients.

Study-level findings and limits: HPV-responsive T-cell expansion during chemoradiotherapy was linked to improved recurrence-free survival in HPV16-positive patients.

In the case of this clone: Its antigen is unidentified.

The CDR3 has 15 amino acids. Unmatched junction bases numbered 13, after V lost 8 bases and J lost 6 bases. CDR1 and CDR2 (germline): MNHNS, SASEGT. This table comes from immunoSEQ multiplex PCR, and its TCRdb copy is limited to in-frame clones, with some not included. The sample consists of 2,000 to 2,500 clones, 60% to 85% of them appearing once. The source is a human donor with HPV-associated anogenital cancer. The sample consisted of tumor tissue, taken from a patient who underwent chemoradiotherapy. The chain recombines TRBV6-1 with TRBJ2-1; 7 bases align to TRBD2. The CDR3 nucleotides are TGTGCCAGCGTGGGGGGAGCGGGGCAGAGCAATGAGCAGTTCTTC. This encodes CASVGGAGQSNEQFF.